Given below is one T cell receptor beta chain in context. The data belong to a study of glioma-infiltrating T cells after dendritic cell vaccination. Sequencing was performed with immunoSEQ multiplex PCR; in TCRdb, only in-frame clones are kept and a portion is missing. The sample shows 95,000 or so clones, about 85% of them seen only once. Only patients with spare fresh-frozen tumor and over two years of follow-up were included. None of the glioblastoma patients had an isocitrate dehydrogenase mutation. V lost 6 bases, J lost 6 bases, and 10 bases stayed unmatched. Germline loops: CDR1 WSHSY, CDR2 SAAADI. CDR3 length: 17 residues.

This receptor was obtained from a human donor with glioblastoma. The chain combines TRBV10-2 with TRBJ2-3; TRBD2 agrees at 15 bases. The sequenced sample was blood, obtained before dendritic cell vaccination. In DNA, the CDR3 is TGCGCCAGCAGCGCTTGGACTAGCGGGGGGGCGTTGGATACGCAGTATTTT. Translation gives CASSAWTSGGALDTQYF.